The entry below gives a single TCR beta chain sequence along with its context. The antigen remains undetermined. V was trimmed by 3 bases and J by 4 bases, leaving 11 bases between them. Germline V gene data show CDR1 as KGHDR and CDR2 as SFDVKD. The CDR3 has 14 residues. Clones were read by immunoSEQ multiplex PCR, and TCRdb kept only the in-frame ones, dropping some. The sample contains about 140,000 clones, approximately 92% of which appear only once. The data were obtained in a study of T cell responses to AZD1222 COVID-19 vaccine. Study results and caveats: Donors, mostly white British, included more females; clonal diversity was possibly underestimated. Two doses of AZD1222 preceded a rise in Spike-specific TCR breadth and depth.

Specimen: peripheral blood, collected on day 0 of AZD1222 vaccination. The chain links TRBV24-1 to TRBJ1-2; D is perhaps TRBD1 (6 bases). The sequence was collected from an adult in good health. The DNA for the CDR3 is TGTGCCACCAGTGATCCGGACAGTCGCTATGGCTACACCTTC. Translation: CATSDPDSRYGYTF.